This T cell receptor (beta chain) was observed in a study of response to subunit inactivated influenza vaccine. MiXCR, applied by TCRdb to the RT-PCR reads, yields one record per CDR3 protein. This repertoire shows 650,000 or so distinct CDR3 sequences, about 14% found once; its top ten account for approximately 7.6%. This CDR3 contains 16 residues. CDR1 is MNHEY and CDR2 is SVGEGT in the germline V gene. V lost 4 bases to trimming and J lost 2 bases, with 17 bases between them. Sequencing used PBMCs from blood, obtained approximately 15 days before vaccination. This sequence originates from a man aged 45-65 years who received an inactivated influenza vaccine. J is TRBJ1-1 and V is TRBV6-2 or TRBV6-3; no definite D call. Written as DNA, the CDR3 is TGTGCCAGCAGTTTATGGCGAGAGCTTCCAAACACTGAAGCTTTCTTT. It encodes CASSLWRELPNTEAFF.